The clone carrying this TCR beta chain was found many times. Its antigen is currently unknown. The donors, healthy Caucasians from Russia, were aged 6 to 90. The data derive from a study of blood T cells in healthy people across ages. The authors ran a second PCR of 7 to 11 cycles using a sample-barcoded 5' primer and a J-beta primer mix. A template-switch adaptor that had 12 random nucleotides put a tag on each cDNA molecule. Paired-end reads containing CDR3 totaled no fewer than 3 million for each sample. TCRdb reprocessed the 5' RACE reads with MiXCR, giving one entry per CDR3 protein. The profile shows 1.5 million to 2 million distinct CDR3 sequences, roughly 30% of them singletons. General study results and limits: There was a strong correlation between TCR beta diversity and naive T cell percentage.

Germline loops: CDR1 SQVTM, CDR2 ANQGSEA. V shed 6 bases and J shed 4 bases, with 9 bases lying between them. The CDR3 length is 12 residues. The sample was blood. The chain joins TRBV29-1 to TRBJ1-4; unclear D gene. The sequence was obtained from a woman in her 30s in good health. The CDR3, as DNA: TGCAGCGTCTTACATGTTAATGAAAAACTGTTTTTT. Protein: CSVLHVNEKLFF. Full variable domain (remainder filled in from reference TRBV29-1 and TRBJ1-4): SAVISQKPSRDICQRGTSLTIQCQVDSQVTMMFWYRQQPGQSLTLIATANQGSEATYESGFVIDKFPISRPNLTFSTLTVSNMSPEDSSIYLCSVLHVNEKLFFGSGTQLSVL.